These 25 T cell receptor beta chains were all obtained from the same sample, sequenced in a study of cytomegalovirus exposure and HLA in healthy donors. The PCR ran on 60 Vbeta and 13 Jbeta primers. Sequenced by immunoSEQ multiplex PCR; TCRdb stores in-frame clones only, minus some. The sample contains about 60,000 clones, approximately 80% of which appear only once. Sequenced sample: PBMCs. The source of these receptors is a female donor in good health and CMV-seronegative.

Sample share makes this clone medium-sized (0.01 to 0.1%). The chain links TRBV7-8 to TRBJ1-6; weak D call: TRBD1 (5 bases). The V gene lost 3 bases and the J gene lost 7 bases, with 16 bases spanning the gap. In germline, CDR1 is SGHVS, CDR2 FQNEAQ. The CDR3 sequence is 16 residues long. CDR3 nucleotide sequence: TGTGCCAGCAGCTTGGCGTTCAGGGCAGGGAATTCACCCCTCCACTTT. Residues: CASSLAFRAGNSPLHF.

The chain uses TRBV7-3 and TRBJ2-1; no firm D call. CDR1 is SGHTA, CDR2 FQGTGA, per germline. V gave up 1 base and J gave up 6 bases, with 16 bases separating them. This CDR3 spans 16 amino acids. CDR3 amino acids: CASSLKPGTTSNEQFF. In DNA form, the CDR3 reads TGTGCCAGCAGCTTAAAGCCAGGTACCACATCCAATGAGCAGTTCTTC.

The chain employs TRBV5-6 and TRBJ2-7, with 7 nucleotides matching TRBD1. Germline V lookup: CDR1 SGHDT, CDR2 YYEEEE. This CDR3 has 14 residues. V shed 0 bases, J shed 6 bases, and the junction held 6 bases outside the gene matches. DNA for the CDR3: TGTGCCAGCAGCTTGGGATCAGGGGGTGCCGAGCAGTACTTC. The encoded protein is CASSLGSGGAEQYF. Complete variable domain (other parts from reference TRBV5-6 and TRBJ2-7): DAGVTQSPTHLIKTRGQQVTLRCSPKSGHDTVSWYQQALGQGPQFIFQYYEEEERQRGNFPDRFSGHQFPNYSSELNVNALLLGDSALYLCASSLGSGGAEQYFGPGTRLTVT.

The chain is built from TRBV28 and TRBJ2-7, with a possible D match to TRBD1 (7 bases). Germline lookup yields CDR1 MDHEN and CDR2 SYDVKM. The CDR3 consists of 14 residues. V was shortened by 6 bases and J by 2 bases, with 14 bases between the two germline ends. CDR3 coding DNA: TGTGCCAGCAGCCGCGGGACAGACCCCTACGAGCAGTACTTC. The encoded protein is CASSRGTDPYEQYF.

The chain employs TRBV15 and TRBJ1-5; D might be TRBD1 (6 bases). The germline V gene encodes CDR1 LNHNV and CDR2 YYDKDF (reference sequence). With 3 bases removed from V and 2 bases from J, the gap between germline ends came to 11 bases. This CDR3 has 15 amino acids. The CDR3 nucleotides read TGTGCCACCAGCAGTGACCCAGGGGGCAATCAGCCCCAGCATTTT. Translated: CATSSDPGGNQPQHF.

J is TRBJ2-1 and V is TRBV9, with D maybe TRBD2 (5 bases). CDR1 is SGDLS, CDR2 YYNGEE, per germline. The CDR3 spans 15 residues. Trimming left V 2 bases short and J 9 bases short, with 18 bases between. The CDR3, as DNA: TGTGCCAGCAGCGTTGAAGGTCTCGGCAGCGGTGAGCAGTTCTTC. It is translated as CASSVEGLGSGEQFF.

V usage is TRBV18 and J usage is TRBJ1-2; a possible D gene is TRBD1 (6 bases). From germline, CDR1 is KGHSH and CDR2 LQKENI. V was cut by 6 bases and J by 3 bases, with 11 bases left in between. The CDR3 is made up of 13 amino acids. DNA for the CDR3: TGTGCCAGCTCCGTCAGGGGAGACTATGGCTACACCTTC. It is translated as CASSVRGDYGYTF.

The genes are TRBV19 and TRBJ1-1; D remains unclear. Germline CDR1 and CDR2: LNHDA and SQIVND (reference sequence). The CDR3 has 11 residues. Trimming shortened V by 8 bases and J by 1 base, and 5 bases separated the two germline ends. This chain's CDR3 is CASLGNTEAFF. The CDR3 bases are TGTGCCAGTCTCGGGAACACTGAAGCTTTCTTT.

This chain links TRBV18 with TRBJ1-4; possible D gene TRBD1, 6 bases. Germline V gene lookup returns CDR1 KGHSH and CDR2 LQKENI. Trimming shortened V by 3 bases and J by 6 bases, and 14 bases separated the two germline ends. The CDR3 length is 15 residues. The DNA of the CDR3 is TGTGCCAGCTCACCTATCAGGGGCGGGTATGAAAAACTGTTTTTT. Translation gives CASSPIRGGYEKLFF.

V gene TRBV15 combines with J gene TRBJ2-1; 9 nucleotides match TRBD2. This CDR3 region has 16 residues. The V gene end was trimmed by 2 bases and the J gene end by 3 bases; junction bases not matched to a gene: 5. The germline CDR1 and CDR2 sequences are LNHNV and YYDKDF (reference sequence). This CDR3 reads CATSRLGTSNYNEQFF. The CDR3, as DNA: TGTGCCACCAGCAGATTGGGGACTAGCAACTACAATGAGCAGTTCTTC.

This rearrangement joins TRBV5-6 to TRBJ2-1; 11 positions agree with TRBD2. Germline V gene data show CDR1 as SGHDT and CDR2 as YYEEEE. CDR3 length: 15 residues. The V gene end was trimmed by 4 bases and the J gene end by 3 bases; junction bases not matched to a gene: 3. The CDR3: CASSGGTSGYNEQFF. The CDR3 region has the DNA TGTGCCAGCAGCGGAGGGACTAGCGGCTACAATGAGCAGTTCTTC.

The rearrangement links TRBV5-1 to TRBJ1-1; 7 bases line up with TRBD1. Losses at the gene ends were 1 base for V and 5 bases for J; bases not matched to a gene: 5. CDR3 size: 14 residues. Germline CDR1 and CDR2: SGHRS and YFSETQ. CDR3 bases: TGCGCCAGCAGCTTGACAGGGGAGAAAACTGAAGCTTTCTTT. It is translated as CASSLTGEKTEAFF. Together with reference TRBV5-1 and TRBJ1-1, the CDR3 gives the full variable domain: KAGVTQTPRYLIKTRGQQVTLSCSPISGHRSVSWYQQTPGQGLQFLFEYFSETQRNKGNFPGRFSGRQFSNSRSEMNVSTLELGDSALYLCASSLTGEKTEAFFGQGTRLTVV.

The V gene is TRBV7-2, the J gene TRBJ1-2, with no clear D. V was cut by 1 base and J by 2 bases, with 8 bases left in between. Germline V gene lookup returns CDR1 SGHTA and CDR2 FQGNSA. There are 14 residues in the CDR3. For the CDR3, the DNA is TGTGCCAGCAGCTTAGGGCCAGGCAACTATGGCTACACCTTC. Its translation: CASSLGPGNYGYTF.

The gene calls are TRBV5-6 and TRBJ2-3, with D unresolved. Germline-derived CDR1 and CDR2 are SGHDT and YYEEEE. The V end lost 1 base, the J end lost 4 bases, and 7 bases lay between the germline ends. This CDR3 comprises 13 residues. For the CDR3, the DNA is TGTGCCAGCAGCTTGTATCGCGCAGATACGCAGTATTTT. This sequence encodes CASSLYRADTQYF. The complete variable domain, with remaining parts taken from reference TRBV5-6 and TRBJ2-3, reads DAGVTQSPTHLIKTRGQQVTLRCSPKSGHDTVSWYQQALGQGPQFIFQYYEEEERQRGNFPDRFSGHQFPNYSSELNVNALLLGDSALYLCASSLYRADTQYFGPGTRLTVL.

This clone occurred a few times. The chain has TRBV7-2 and TRBJ1-6; D remains unclear. The V end lost 5 bases, the J end lost 9 bases, and 20 bases lay between the germline ends. The CDR3 runs 16 residues. CDR1 and CDR2 from the germline V gene are SGHTA and FQGNSA. Written as DNA, the CDR3 is TGTGCCAGCAGCCCCCGGGGAGGGTGGGATAGTTCACCCCTCCACTTT. Translated, it gives CASSPRGGWDSSPLHF.

The chain links TRBV4-2 to TRBJ2-7; 13 nucleotides agree with TRBD2. The V and J ends lost 2 bases and 0 bases, in that order; junction bases with no gene match: 4. The CDR3 has 17 amino acids. The V gene's germline CDR1 is LGHNA and CDR2 YNFKEQ. The CDR3 reads CASSQPGLAGVSYEQYF. CDR3 nucleotide sequence: TGTGCCAGCAGCCAACCCGGACTAGCGGGGGTCTCCTACGAGCAGTACTTC.

Only a few counts were recorded for this clone. The chain combines TRBV6-4 with TRBJ1-1, with a possible D match to TRBD1 (6 bases). CDR3 size: 13 residues. The V gene's germline CDR1 is MRHNA and CDR2 SNTAGT. The ends were cut back, 6 bases at V and 1 base at J, with 9 bases in the middle. CDR3 sequence (DNA): TGTGCCAGCAGCGCACAGGGGAACACTGAAGCTTTCTTT. Residues: CASSAQGNTEAFF.

This chain joins TRBV28 and TRBJ1-1; the D gene is possibly TRBD1 (5 bases). This CDR3 has 15 residues. V was trimmed by 6 bases and J by 4 bases, leaving 18 bases between them. The germline gives CDR1 MDHEN, CDR2 SYDVKM. The CDR3, as DNA: TGTGCCAGCAGCCTTGGCTTGGGGGGTACCACTGAAGCTTTCTTT. Residues: CASSLGLGGTTEAFF.

This clone was observed a few times. V and J are TRBV27 and TRBJ2-7; maybe TRBD1 (6 bases). CDR3 length: 16 amino acids. The germline V gene encodes CDR1 MNHEY and CDR2 SMNVEV (reference sequence). The V gene lost 4 bases and the J gene lost 3 bases, with 19 bases spanning the gap. CDR3 in amino acids: CASSSSSTGTSYEQYF. For the CDR3, the DNA is TGTGCCAGCAGTTCTTCCTCGACCGGGACAAGCTACGAGCAGTACTTC.

The CDR3 coding sequence is TGTGCCAGCAGAGGAGGGCGGGGTAGCAATCAGCCCCAGCATTTT. It yields the protein CASRGGRGSNQPQHF. The chain couples TRBV2 to TRBJ1-5; no clear D gene. The V gene's germline CDR1 is SNHLY and CDR2 FYNNEI. The CDR3 runs to 15 residues. Trimming removed 6 bases at V and 0 bases at J, with 12 bases between. Drawing the rest from reference TRBV2 and TRBJ1-5, the complete variable domain is EPEVTQTPSHQVTQMGQEVILRCVPISNHLYFYWYRQILGQKVEFLVSFYNNEISEKSEIFDDQFSVERPDGSNFTLKIRSTKLEDSAMYFCASRGGRGSNQPQHFGDGTRLSIL.

This clone showed up just a few times. The rearrangement uses TRBV4-3 and TRBJ2-7; 7 bases are a match to TRBD1. The ends lost 0 bases at V and 0 bases at J; junction bases unmatched: 2. The V gene's germline CDR1 is LGHNA and CDR2 YSLEER. The CDR3 consists of 15 residues. In nucleotides, the CDR3 is TGCGCCAGCAGCCAAGAGACAGGGAACTCCTACGAGCAGTACTTC. Translating it yields CASSQETGNSYEQYF.

The chain links TRBV4-3 to TRBJ2-1; tentative D call: TRBD1 (5 bases). CDR1 and CDR2 from the germline V gene are LGHNA and YSLEER. The CDR3 contains 17 residues. Trimming removed 0 bases at V and 7 bases at J, with 19 bases between. As DNA, the CDR3 is TGCGCCAGCAGCCAAGATCCCCAGGGCGGTACTCGAAATGAGCAGTTCTTC. Protein: CASSQDPQGGTRNEQFF.

The genes are TRBV5-3 and TRBJ2-3; D is unclear. TRBV5-3 falls under the ORF class, with uncertain function. The V and J ends lost 6 bases and 3 bases respectively, with 23 bases between them. The CDR3 runs to 17 residues. CDR3 bases: TGTGCCAGAATGACACTGTACGTGTCTATGTCGACAGATACGCAGTATTTT. Its translation is CARMTLYVSMSTDTQYF.

This clone occurred a few times. This sequence joins TRBV11-2 and TRBJ1-1, with D possibly being TRBD1 (6 bases). This CDR3 has 14 residues. Trimming took off 3 bases at V and 1 base at J, with 9 bases between the two ends. Germline V gene lookup returns CDR1 SGHAT and CDR2 FQNNGV. The CDR3 spells CASSFGGPNTEAFF. In DNA, the CDR3 is TGTGCCAGCAGCTTTGGGGGCCCGAACACTGAAGCTTTCTTT. The variable domain in full, with the rest retrieved from reference TRBV11-2 and TRBJ1-1, is EAGVAQSPRYKIIEKRQSVAFWCNPISGHATLYWYQQILGQGPKLLIQFQNNGVVDDSQLPKDRFSAERLKGVDSTLKIQPAKLEDSAVYLCASSFGGPNTEAFFGQGTRLTVV.

The chain couples TRBV30 to TRBJ1-2, with 7 bases identical to TRBD1. Germline values: CDR1 GTSNPN, CDR2 SVGIG (reference sequence). CDR3 length equals 15 residues. Trimming took 1 base from V and 2 from J; bases not matched to a gene: 7. The CDR3 spells CAWSAPGQLNYGYTF. The CDR3 DNA is TGTGCCTGGAGTGCGCCGGGACAGCTGAACTATGGCTACACCTTC.